These T cell receptor beta chains were read from a single sample in a study of cytomegalovirus exposure and HLA in healthy donors. Using immunoSEQ multiplex PCR, the repertoire was profiled, and TCRdb retains in-frame clones only, with some absent. This sample yields 85,000 to 120,000 clones, of which less than 90% are seen a single time; about 2% belongs to the top ten. The sample was PBMCs. All receptors come from a woman in her late teens or twenties in good health and CMV-seropositive. Each CDR3 is given with its conserved first and last residue. A D gene is named only where the DNA matches it firmly. Rows give clone size only sometimes, using once, few, many, or a class for an expanded clone.

>TRBD1|TRBJ1-6|-|TRBV7-9
TGTGCCAGCAGCTTGGGACAGAGCTCCTATAATTCACCCCTCCACTTT
CASSLGQSSYNSPLHF
>TRBD1|TRBJ1-2|-|TRBV18
TGTGCCAGCTCCCCGGAAGGGGTTTTAACAGGGGCCCTCGTGGCTAATGGCTACACCTTC
CASSPEGVLTGALVANGYTF
>-|TRBJ1-1|-|TRBV6-6
TGTGCCAGCGGAGGGAACACTGAAGCTTTCTTT
CASGGNTEAFF
>TRBD1|TRBJ1-4|-|TRBV4-3
TGCGCCAGCAGCCGGGCGACAGGGCGTGAAAAACTGTTTTTT
CASSRATGREKLFF
>-|TRBJ1-5|-|TRBV27
TGTGCCAGCAGTTTCGGCAGCGCCCAGCCCCAGCATTTT
CASSFGSAQPQHF
>TRBD2|TRBJ2-1|-|TRBV6-9
TGTGCCAGCAGTTCAATTAGGCCGGGACTAGCGGGGGAGAGCTACAATGAGCAGTTCTTC
CASSSIRPGLAGESYNEQFF
>-|TRBJ2-7|-|TRBV20-1
TGCAGTGCTAGGAGGAACTACGAGCAGTACTTC
CSARRNYEQYF
>TRBD1|TRBJ2-5|-|TRBV19
TGTGCCAGTAGTGTTCAGGGACAGTTAGAGACCCAGTACTTC
CASSVQGQLETQYF
>-|TRBJ2-5|-|TRBV5-4
TGTGCCAGCAGCCTTGGGTCCGGGGTTCAAGAGACCCAGTACTTC
CASSLGSGVQETQYF
>-|TRBJ2-1|-|TRBV11-2
TGTGCCAGCAGCTTGGCATATTCTCCCTACAATGAGCAGTTCTTC
CASSLAYSPYNEQFF
>-|TRBJ1-1|few|TRBV2
TGTGCCAGCAGTGATCATCAGGATTCAGAAGCTTTCTTT
CASSDHQDSEAFF
>TRBD2|TRBJ2-3|-|TRBV27
TGTGCCAGCAGTTTGGGGCAGCGGGGGGGCACAGATACGCAGTATTTT
CASSLGQRGGTDTQYF
>TRBD1|TRBJ1-2|-|TRBV28
TGTGCCAGCAGAAAGGGACAGGCGGATGGCTACACCTTC
CASRKGQADGYTF
>-|TRBJ1-1|-|TRBV18
TGTGCCAGCTCACCGTTCGCAGGGGCAATGAACACTGAAGCTTTCTTT
CASSPFAGAMNTEAFF
>-|TRBJ2-1|-|TRBV29-1
TGCAGCGTTGAGGACACCTCTAGCTCCTACAATGAGCAGTTCTTC
CSVEDTSSSYNEQFF
>-|TRBJ2-3|-|TRBV11-2
TGTGCCAGCAGCTTACTCCGGGATACGCAGTATTTT
CASSLLRDTQYF
>TRBD1|TRBJ1-2|-|TRBV9
TGTGCCAGCAGCTTCACAGGGGTTTATGGCTACACCTTC
CASSFTGVYGYTF
>-|TRBJ1-2|-|TRBV4-1
TGCGCCAGCAGCCAAGATTCCTGGGCAGCTAACTATGGCTACACCTTC
CASSQDSWAANYGYTF
>-|TRBJ2-1|-|TRBV29-1
TGCAGCGTTCGTACAGGCGAGCAGTTCTTC
CSVRTGEQFF